Reported below is one T cell receptor beta chain. The antigen it recognizes is unknown. Base qualities were left out, and no much larger clone turns up one base away. The data belong to a study of shared clonotypes between healthy human individuals (TCRdb year 2020). Background on the whole study: The cohort included a few men and a couple of women between 18 and 49 years of age. For each donor, CD4 naive and CD4 memory were each given three plates, CD8 naive was given two plates, and CD8 memory was given one plate. To estimate repertoire size and how much clonotypes are shared between individuals, the study performed deep sequencing of blood TCR repertoires from roughly five healthy adults. To increase sequencing depth and limit assay-specific biases, TCR repertoire library preparation and sequencing were carried out by different laboratories using diverse techniques. Leukapheresis yielded between about 0.8 and 9.5 billion PBMCs per donor.

The donors were healthy, HIV-negative adults who had no recently reported acute infections or vaccinations. Every donor was a Caucasian adult residing in Nashville, Tennessee, USA. CD4+ T cells were enriched by magnetic negative selection; naive cells were then positively selected on CD45RA, and the negative fraction formed the memory subset. After blood collection by leukapheresis, PBMCs were isolated using Ficoll-Histopaque density gradient centrifugation and then cryopreserved in the vapor phase of liquid nitrogen. Purity and quantity of every magnetically sorted T cell population were checked by analytical flow cytometry. From each sorted fraction, genomic DNA was isolated and quantified by UV absorbance on a Nanodrop 2000c. The full study reports these points: When a few donors were compared, the shared fraction of clonotypes was around 5% for naive CD4, more than 3% for naive CD8, 2% to 2.5% for memory CD4, and under 0.5% for memory CD8. Sampling was limited to blood, and TCR repertoires in tissue likely differ from TCR repertoires in blood. Rarefaction of sorted-subset datasets indicated incomplete sequencing despite the large sequencing depth. Because the study included only a small number of donors, the genetic and exposure-history diversity represented was limited. Based on pairwise subsampling, the degree of clonotype sharing among donors was expected to be affected by sequencing depth. Naive subsets generally had larger estimated clonotype richness than memory subsets. Clonotypes shared by all four sorted-subset donors showed higher generation probabilities than non-shared clonotypes.

Using the deep immunoSEQ assay, TCR CDR3 regions were amplified from genomic DNA by multiplex PCR. Genomic DNA extracted from each cell subset was distributed evenly over all wells of several immunoSEQ 96-well plates, and each plate served as one replicate. For sorted subsets, each replicate PCR was loaded with 200 to 250 ng genomic DNA, equivalent to 25,000 to 30,000 T cell genomes. Purified libraries were quantified with a Qubit 3.0 fluorometer, sized on a Bioanalyzer 2100, and re-quantified with the KAPA Library Quantification kit. Every immunoSEQ 96-well plate was sequenced on a separate single-read 150-cycle Illumina NextSeq 550 flow cell. Under the source paper's analysis protocol: Because the immunoSEQ output held only junctional sequences and lacked quality scores, the filtering could not match the filtering applied to full-length reads. To assign V/J genes and CDR3, sequences were annotated against IMGT germline references using PyIR, a Python wrapper for IgBLAST v1.9. Reads were removed for weak V/J assignments (E-value above 1e-6), missing CDR3, stop codons, out-of-frame junctions, or ambiguous translated residues. V3J clonotypes were defined as sequences sharing an identical inferred V gene, J gene, and CDR3 amino acid sequence. To compute the percentage overlap between repertoires, the number of shared unique clonotypes was divided by the size of the smaller repertoire. Richness of each repertoire was evaluated using RTK rarefaction, the Chao1 estimator, and Recon v2.1 estimates of unobserved clonotypes. Generation probabilities for all TCRbeta clonotypes obtained by the gDNA method from a handful of donors were computed using OLGA. The clones in this table, taken by TCRdb from immuneACCESS, are in-frame only. Not every clone is retained; where verified, under half of the shortfall comes from an unresolved V gene, and the cause of the rest is unknown. That table furnishes V, J and clone size, whereas the DNA furnished D and trimming. The table for this sample lists 950,000 to 1,100,000 clones; approximately 80% of them were counted only once. Of the sample, more than 0.55% falls within the top ten clones.

This clonotype was sampled from a man between 18 and 35 years old in good health. Some clones in this sample may be carry-over from other donors' samples. Sequencing was carried out using memory CD4+ T cells from PBMCs. The sample's cell subset or site label is to be understood as: CD45RA-negative fraction.

The nucleotide sequence reads TGTGCCAGCAGCTTAAATATGGATCGCAATGAGCAGTTCTTC. Translated, it reads CASSLNMDRNEQFF. The sequence joins TRBV11-3 to TRBJ2-1; no D gene can be assigned with confidence. From the cysteine up to the phenylalanine, the CDR3 has a length of 14 residues. Only the CDR3 DNA is retained, 42 bases long and in frame from the first base. V is reduced by 2 bases and J by 6 bases, leaving a spacing of 11 bases between them. CDR1 and CDR2 are read off the germline V gene as SGHNT and YENEEA.